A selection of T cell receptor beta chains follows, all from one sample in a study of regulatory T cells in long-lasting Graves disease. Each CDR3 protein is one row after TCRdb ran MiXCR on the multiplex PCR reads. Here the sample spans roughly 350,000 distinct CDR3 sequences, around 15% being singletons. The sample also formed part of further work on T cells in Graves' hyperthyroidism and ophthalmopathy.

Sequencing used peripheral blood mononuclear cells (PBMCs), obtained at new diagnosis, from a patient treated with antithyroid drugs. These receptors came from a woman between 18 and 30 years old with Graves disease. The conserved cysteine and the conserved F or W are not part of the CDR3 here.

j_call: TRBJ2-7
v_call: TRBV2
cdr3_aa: ASSVGNGYEQY

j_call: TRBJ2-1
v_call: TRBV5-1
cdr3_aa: ASSPAGFYNEQF

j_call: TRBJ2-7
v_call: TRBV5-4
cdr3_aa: AARRGAGSYEQY

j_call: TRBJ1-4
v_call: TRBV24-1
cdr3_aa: ATSDTRLNEKLF

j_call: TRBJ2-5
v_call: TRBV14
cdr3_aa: ASSPDSSRVETQY

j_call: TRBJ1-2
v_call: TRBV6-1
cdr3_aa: ASSHGQGRSGYT

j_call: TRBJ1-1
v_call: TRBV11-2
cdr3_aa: ASSPPWGNTEAF

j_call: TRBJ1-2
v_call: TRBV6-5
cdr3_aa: ASSSDRVRGYT

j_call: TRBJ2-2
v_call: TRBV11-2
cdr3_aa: ASSPAAGRNTGELF

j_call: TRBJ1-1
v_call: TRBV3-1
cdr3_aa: ASSPGTGGSWV

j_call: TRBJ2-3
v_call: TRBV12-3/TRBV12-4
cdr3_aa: ASSLGQPDTQY

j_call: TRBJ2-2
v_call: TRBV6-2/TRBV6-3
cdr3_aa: ASNIGSGRSSGELF

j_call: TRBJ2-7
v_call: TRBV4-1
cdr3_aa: ASSPREHAYEQY

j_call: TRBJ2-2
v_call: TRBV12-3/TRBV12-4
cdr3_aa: ASSLARGAGPGELF

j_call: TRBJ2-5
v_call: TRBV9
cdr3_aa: ASSDLQETQY

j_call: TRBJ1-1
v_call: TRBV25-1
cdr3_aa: ASRGGPTTEAF

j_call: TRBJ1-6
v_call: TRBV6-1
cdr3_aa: ASSEDRIGGNSPLH

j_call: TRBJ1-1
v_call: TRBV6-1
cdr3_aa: ASPISVGPGHMNTEAF

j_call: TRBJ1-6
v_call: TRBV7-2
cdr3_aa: ASSQWTAYNSPLH

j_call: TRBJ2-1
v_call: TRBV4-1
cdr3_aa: ASSPQAGESYNEQF

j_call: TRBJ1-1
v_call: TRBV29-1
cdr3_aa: SADPGVNTEAF

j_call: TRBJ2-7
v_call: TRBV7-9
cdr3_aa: ASSSPTGSYEQY

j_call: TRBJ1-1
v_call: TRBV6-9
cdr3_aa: ASSYPDAVTNTEAF

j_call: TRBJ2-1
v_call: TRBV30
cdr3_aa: AWSVRSGGAQF

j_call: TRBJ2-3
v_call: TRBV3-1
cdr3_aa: ASSQDGTLNTQY

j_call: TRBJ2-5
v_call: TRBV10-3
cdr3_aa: AISAAGGLYEKAQY

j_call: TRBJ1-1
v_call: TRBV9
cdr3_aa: ASAGGDTEAF

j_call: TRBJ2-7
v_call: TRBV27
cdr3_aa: ASRTGSSSYEQY

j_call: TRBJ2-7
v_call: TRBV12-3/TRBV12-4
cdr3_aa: ASTATGLTYEQY

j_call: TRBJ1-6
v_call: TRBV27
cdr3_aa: ASSFGPGNSPLH

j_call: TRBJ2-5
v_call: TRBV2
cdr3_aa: ASSGGAQY

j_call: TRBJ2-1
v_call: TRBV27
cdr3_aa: ASSLLTSGGADNEQF

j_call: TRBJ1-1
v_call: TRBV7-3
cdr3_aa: ASSFNGIPLNTEAF

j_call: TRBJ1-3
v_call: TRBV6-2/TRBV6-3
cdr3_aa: ASSDYGNTIY

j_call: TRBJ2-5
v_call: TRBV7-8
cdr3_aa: ASSLPGLQETQY

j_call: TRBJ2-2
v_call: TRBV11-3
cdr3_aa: ASSFSIGTGFDANTGELF

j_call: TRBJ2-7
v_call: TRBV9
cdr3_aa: ASTRGWGREVGHEQY

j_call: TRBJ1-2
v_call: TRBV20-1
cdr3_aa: SAHPRGAPSYGYT

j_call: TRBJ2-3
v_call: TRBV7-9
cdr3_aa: ASSSRDTTDTQY

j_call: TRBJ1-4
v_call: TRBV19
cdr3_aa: ASRVVGANEKLF

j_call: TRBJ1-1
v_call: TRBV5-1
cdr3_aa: ASSLEGGGMNTEAF

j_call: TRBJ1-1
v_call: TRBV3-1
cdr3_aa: ASTGGGHMNTEAF

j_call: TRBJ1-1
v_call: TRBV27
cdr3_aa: ASIGYTEAF

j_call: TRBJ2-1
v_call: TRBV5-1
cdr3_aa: ASSYSSDYNEQF

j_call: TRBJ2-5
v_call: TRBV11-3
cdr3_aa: ASSLVLAGAGETQY